This entry lists 25 T cell receptor beta chains sequenced from one sample in a study of T cell repertoires in cytomegalovirus infection. TCRdb itself ran the reads through MiXCR, one entry per CDR3 protein. The sample contains approximately 110,000 distinct CDR3 sequences, roughly 41% of which appear only once. The antigens for these receptors are not known. This material consisted of CD8+ T cells from cultured PBMCs, taken from culture after CMV antigen stimulation. The receptor set was obtained from a human donor in good health (CMV status not recorded). Some clones in this sample may be carry-over from other donors' samples.

This clonotype has ten or more counts. V is TRBV27 and J is TRBJ1-1; D gene ambiguous. Germline-derived CDR1 and CDR2 are MNHEY and SMNVEV (reference sequence). The CDR3 totals 13 residues. V lost 2 bases to trimming and J lost 4 bases, with 8 bases between them. CDR3 region: CASSLGKGTEAFF. The CDR3 DNA reads as TGTGCCAGCAGTTTAGGGAAGGGCACTGAAGCTTTCTTT.

This clonotype was detected a few times. V is TRBV12-3 or TRBV12-4 and J is TRBJ2-2, with TRBD1 as a possible D gene (7 bases). V was trimmed by 3 bases and J by 5 bases, leaving 10 bases between them. The CDR3 is 14 amino acids. CDR3 residues: CASSLEGATGELFF. CDR3 bases: TGTGCCAGCAGTTTGGAGGGGGCTACCGGGGAGCTGTTTTTT.

This CDR3 is CASSLRDRRWEQYF. CDR3 DNA: TGTGCCAGCAGCTTAAGGGACAGGCGCTGGGAGCAGTACTTC. The chain carries TRBV7-2 and TRBJ2-7; TRBD1 agrees at 8 bases. The CDR3 runs 14 residues. Germline CDR1 is SGHTA and CDR2 is FQGNSA. V was pared by 2 bases and J by 7 bases, with 7 bases of the junction left unmatched.

This chain connects TRBV13 to TRBJ2-1; D is unresolved. The CDR3 runs to 14 residues. Trimming removed 3 bases from V and 3 bases from J, with 9 bases in between. From germline, CDR1 is PRHDT and CDR2 FYEKMQ (reference sequence). Here the CDR3 reads CASSLARGYNEQFF. DNA for the CDR3: TGTGCCAGCAGCTTGGCTCGCGGCTACAATGAGCAGTTCTTC.

The V and J genes are TRBV6-1 and TRBJ2-3; maybe TRBD1 (6 bases). CDR3 size: 15 residues. The germline V and J ends were trimmed by 4 bases and 1 base, with 12 bases remaining between them. Germline CDR1 MNHNS, CDR2 SASEGT. The chain's CDR3 is CASSVPAGGTDTQYF. The CDR3 DNA reads TGTGCCAGCAGTGTCCCGGCAGGGGGCACAGATACGCAGTATTTT.

The sample holds a few counts of this clonotype. The chain joins TRBV5-1 to TRBJ1-2; 10 bases match TRBD1. This CDR3 is 13 amino acids long. V gave up 5 bases and J gave up 8 bases; unmatched junction bases: 6. CDR1 SGHRS and CDR2 YFSETQ come from the germline V gene. The CDR3 nucleotides read TGCGCCAGCAGGACAGGGGGCTCGTTCGGCTACACCTTC. This translates into CASRTGGSFGYTF. Drawing the rest from reference TRBV5-1 and TRBJ1-2, the complete variable domain is KAGVTQTPRYLIKTRGQQVTLSCSPISGHRSVSWYQQTPGQGLQFLFEYFSETQRNKGNFPGRFSGRQFSNSRSEMNVSTLELGDSALYLCASRTGGSFGYTFGSGTRLTVV.

This clonotype was counted only a few times. The genes are TRBV12-3 or TRBV12-4 and TRBJ2-1; 10 positions match TRBD2. The CDR3 extends over 15 amino acids. Germline trimming cut 6 bases from V and 5 bases from J; bases unmatched to any gene: 7. CDR3 protein: CASRRSGGADNEQFF. The CDR3 DNA follows: TGTGCCAGCAGGAGGAGCGGGGGGGCCGACAATGAGCAGTTCTTC.

The gene calls are TRBV6-4 and TRBJ2-1; no definite D call. Germline CDR1 reads MRHNA; CDR2 reads SNTAGT. CDR3 length: 12 amino acids. V lost 1 base to trimming and J lost 10 bases, with 8 bases between them. DNA of the CDR3: TGTGCCAGCAGTGACTTCCTTGGCGAGCAGTTCTTC. This codes for CASSDFLGEQFF.

Many counts were recorded for this clonotype. The chain combines TRBV27 with TRBJ1-1; a weak D match, TRBD1 (6 bases). Trimming shortened V by 4 bases and J by 4 bases, and 22 bases separated the two germline ends. This CDR3 region has 17 residues. In germline, CDR1 is MNHEY, CDR2 SMNVEV (reference sequence). The DNA of the CDR3 is TGTGCCAGCAGTTCTAGGGGGGGGTCGCTGAGGAGCACTGAAGCTTTCTTT. Amino acids: CASSSRGGSLRSTEAFF.

This rearrangement joins TRBV7-8 to TRBJ2-5; TRBD1 aligns across 7 bases. From germline, CDR1 is SGHVS and CDR2 FQNEAQ. CDR3 length equals 15 residues. Trimming cost V 3 bases and J 2 bases; bases outside gene matches: 6. CDR3 sequence (DNA): TGTGCCAGCAGCTTGACGACAGGGCTTCAAGAGACCCAGTACTTC. Protein: CASSLTTGLQETQYF.

Only a few counts were recorded for this clonotype. This rearrangement joins TRBV27 to TRBJ2-7; 9 bases are a match to TRBD2. This CDR3 has 14 amino acids. V dropped 0 bases and J dropped 5; count of bases not matched to a gene: 2. Germline CDR1 is MNHEY and CDR2 is SMNVEV (reference sequence). CDR3 loop: CASSLSRGGDEQYF. The CDR3 region has the DNA TGTGCCAGCAGTTTATCCCGCGGGGGGGACGAGCAGTACTTC.

This clonotype came up a few times. This chain uses TRBV7-2 with TRBJ2-1; 7 positions match TRBD2. This CDR3 comprises 16 residues. Germline assignment: CDR1 SGHTA and CDR2 FQGNSA. J was trimmed by 6 bases and V by 5 bases; bases with no gene match: 13. Here the CDR3 DNA reads TGTGCCAGCAGCATGATTGGCGGGGGTTTCCTCAATGAGCAGTTCTTC. It specifies CASSMIGGGFLNEQFF.

This clonotype has only a few counts. The chain is built from TRBV11-1 and TRBJ2-5, with D perhaps matching TRBD1 (5 bases). There are 15 residues in the CDR3. V was pared by 2 bases and J by 2 bases, with 12 bases between. Germline V gene lookup returns CDR1 SGHAT and CDR2 FQDESV (reference sequence). This chain's CDR3 is CASSLRSGQQETQYF. In nucleotides, the CDR3 is TGTGCCAGCAGCTTAAGATCCGGACAACAAGAGACCCAGTACTTC. Full variable domain (missing parts from reference TRBV11-1 and TRBJ2-5): EAEVAQSPRYKITEKSQAVAFWCDPISGHATLYWYRQILGQGPELLVQFQDESVVDDSQLPKDRFSAERLKGVDSTLKIQPAELGDSAMYLCASSLRSGQQETQYFGPGTRLLVL.

There are many counts of this clonotype. The chain has TRBV20-1 and TRBJ2-5; 8 bases agree with TRBD2. CDR1 DFQATT and CDR2 SNEGSKA come from the germline V gene (reference sequence). V dropped 5 bases and J dropped 6; count of bases not matched to a gene: 14. This CDR3 has 15 residues. CDR3 amino acids: CSAVEGAGAQKTQYF. As DNA, the CDR3 is TGCAGTGCTGTAGAAGGAGCGGGGGCTCAGAAGACCCAGTACTTC.

The rearrangement uses TRBV29-1 and TRBJ1-1; D unresolved. Germline V lookup: CDR1 SQVTM, CDR2 ANQGSEA. The CDR3 is 10 residues long. V lost 2 bases to trimming and J lost 10 bases, with 8 bases between them. In DNA form, the CDR3 reads TGCAGCGTTGAATCTTACGGAGCTTTCTTT. This translates into CSVESYGAFF.

This clonotype came up a few times. The chain uses TRBV4-1 and TRBJ1-5; weak D call: TRBD1 (6 bases). Germline CDR1 MGHRA, CDR2 YSYEKL. Trimming left V 0 bases short and J 7 bases short, with 13 bases between. CDR3 length equals 15 residues. The CDR3 DNA follows: TGCGCCAGCAGCCAAGATCACGGGGGCAGGCAGCCCCAGCATTTT. Its translation: CASSQDHGGRQPQHF.

V usage is TRBV19 and J usage is TRBJ2-7; unclear D gene. V lost 1 base to trimming and J lost 0 bases, with 7 bases between them. CDR1 is LNHDA, CDR2 SQIVND, per germline (reference sequence). This CDR3 is built from 14 residues. CDR3 in amino acids: CASSIAESSYEQYF. The CDR3 nucleotides read TGTGCCAGTAGTATAGCGGAAAGCTCCTACGAGCAGTACTTC.

V and J are TRBV27 and TRBJ2-2; D is unresolved. There are 16 residues in the CDR3. The germline gives CDR1 MNHEY, CDR2 SMNVEV (reference sequence). The V end lost 2 bases, the J end lost 1 base, and 11 bases lay between the germline ends. The CDR3 here is CASSLRQSLNTGELFF. The CDR3 bases are TGTGCCAGCAGTTTAAGGCAGAGCTTGAACACCGGGGAGCTGTTTTTT.

The genes are TRBV7-8 and TRBJ2-7; 7 positions match TRBD2. Germline CDR1 is SGHVS and CDR2 is FQNEAQ. The CDR3 length is 13 residues. With V trimmed by 5 bases and J by 7 bases, 8 bases remained unmatched. The CDR3, as DNA: TGTGCCAGCAGCCGTAAGGCCGGGGGGGAGCAGTACTTC. Translating gives CASSRKAGGEQYF.

The gene calls are TRBV7-2 and TRBJ2-7; 8 bases fit TRBD1. The germline V gene has CDR1 SGHTA and CDR2 FQGNSA. The CDR3 has 13 residues. Losses at the gene ends were 4 bases for V and 5 bases for J; bases not matched to a gene: 4. The CDR3 region is CASSWTGFDEQYF. As DNA, the CDR3 is TGTGCCAGCAGCTGGACAGGGTTCGACGAGCAGTACTTC.

This clonotype was detected ten times or more. This chain links TRBV7-6 with TRBJ1-6; TRBD1 matches 8 bases. The V gene end was trimmed by 4 bases and the J gene end by 9 bases; junction bases not matched to a gene: 8. The germline V gene has CDR1 SGHVS and CDR2 FNYEAQ. The CDR3 consists of 15 residues. The DNA of the CDR3 is TGTGCCAGCAGCTGGTCCGGGACAGGTTTTTCACCCCTCCACTTT. Amino acids: CASSWSGTGFSPLHF.

In its sample, this clonotype was seen many times. The chain uses TRBV7-6 and TRBJ1-1; 7 positions agree with TRBD1. Germline CDR1 and CDR2: SGHVS and FNYEAQ. V trimming: 2 bases; J trimming: 1 base; junction bases outside the gene matches: 4. This CDR3 is built from 15 residues. This CDR3 reads CASSLSRDRNTEAFF. CDR3 sequence (DNA): TGTGCCAGCAGCTTAAGCCGGGACAGGAACACTGAAGCTTTCTTT.

The J gene is TRBJ2-5, the V gene TRBV7-9, with 9 nucleotides matching TRBD2. V lost 2 bases, J lost 3 bases, and 19 bases stayed unmatched. This CDR3 has 20 amino acids. CDR1 is SEHNR, CDR2 FQNEAQ, per germline (reference sequence). CDR3 loop: CASSLPQRTSDESLKETQYF. The CDR3 DNA reads as TGTGCCAGCAGCTTACCTCAACGGACTAGCGATGAATCCCTCAAAGAGACCCAGTACTTC.

J is TRBJ1-2 and V is TRBV19, with D perhaps matching TRBD1 (5 bases). There are 11 residues in the CDR3. V lost 8 bases and J lost 2, with 6 bases in between. Looked up from germline, CDR1 is LNHDA and CDR2 is SQIVND (reference sequence). CDR3 loop: CASRGNYGYTF. The DNA for the CDR3 is TGTGCCAGTCGGGGGAACTATGGCTACACCTTC.

Only a few counts were recorded for this clonotype. CDR3 coding DNA: TGTGCCAGCGGGAGACTTGGCACAGATACGCAGTATTTT. Its translation is CASGRLGTDTQYF. This rearrangement joins TRBV12-3 or TRBV12-4 to TRBJ2-3, with D possibly being TRBD2 (5 bases). The CDR3 covers 13 residues. V lost 8 bases to trimming and J lost 1 base, with 10 bases between them.